This T cell receptor beta chain was sequenced during a study of identical twins. This CDR3 spans 13 amino acids. V was clipped by 3 bases and J by 8 bases, with 13 bases between them. TCRdb processed the 5' RACE reads anew with MiXCR; each CDR3 protein has one entry. The sample has 500,000 or so distinct CDR3 sequences; about 20% are singletons. This sample was shared with a second study, whose subject was T cells expressing NK-cell markers.

Sample: CD4+ T cells sorted from blood. The chain uses TRBV12-3 or TRBV12-4 and TRBJ1-2, with a possible D match to TRBD1 (5 bases). The sequence was obtained from a woman in her late teens or twenties in good health. CDR3 nucleotide sequence: TGTGCCAGCAGTTTTGTGGGGACTCAGGGCTACACCTTC. Its protein product is CASSFVGTQGYTF.